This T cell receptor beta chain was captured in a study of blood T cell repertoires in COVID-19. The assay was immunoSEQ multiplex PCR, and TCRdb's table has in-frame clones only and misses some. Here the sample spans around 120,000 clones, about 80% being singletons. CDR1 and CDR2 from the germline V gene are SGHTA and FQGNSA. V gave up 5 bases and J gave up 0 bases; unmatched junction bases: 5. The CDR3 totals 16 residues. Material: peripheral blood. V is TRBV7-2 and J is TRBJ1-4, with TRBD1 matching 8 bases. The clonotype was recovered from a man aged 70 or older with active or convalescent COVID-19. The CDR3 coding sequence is TGTGCCAGCAGCGGGGGACAGGCGGCAACTAATGAAAAACTGTTTTTT. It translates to CASSGGQAATNEKLFF.